One sample yielded the 27 T cell receptor beta chains listed below, sequenced in a study of technical replicates of blood from a handful of donors. Repertoires were generated with immunoSEQ multiplex PCR, while TCRdb's copy carries only in-frame clones and drops some. The sample contains about 66,000 clones, under 98% of which appear only once. Sequences were obtained from T cells isolated from PBMCs. Every receptor here comes from a human donor in good health.

The V gene is TRBV7-9, the J gene TRBJ1-2; D not resolved. There are 14 residues in the CDR3. Trimming pared 0 bases from V and 7 bases from J, leaving 12 bases between. CDR1 SEHNR and CDR2 FQNEAQ come from the germline V gene (reference sequence). The CDR3 reads CASSLALGAGGYTF. CDR3 DNA: TGTGCCAGCAGCTTAGCACTGGGCGCTGGTGGCTACACCTTC.

The chain recombines TRBV7-6 with TRBJ1-4; the D is unclear. Looked up from germline, CDR1 is SGHVS and CDR2 is FNYEAQ. The CDR3 runs to 14 residues. The V and J ends lost 2 bases and 5 bases respectively, with 9 bases between them. DNA of the CDR3: TGTGCCAGCAGCTTAATGGAGATCAATGAAAAACTGTTTTTT. Protein: CASSLMEINEKLFF.

V and J are TRBV5-6 and TRBJ2-3, with 8 bases lining up with TRBD2. The CDR3 has 16 amino acids. Germline CDR1 and CDR2: SGHDT and YYEEEE. V trimming: 0 bases; J trimming: 6 bases; junction bases outside the gene matches: 9. This chain's CDR3 is CASSLAGRGRTDTQYF. CDR3 nucleotides: TGTGCCAGCAGCTTGGCGGGGCGCGGGAGGACTGATACGCAGTATTTT.

The chain has TRBV6-4 and TRBJ1-1; D gene ambiguous. Trimming left V 10 bases short and J 3 bases short, with 18 bases between. There are 14 residues in the CDR3. Germline CDR1 reads MRHNA; CDR2 reads SNTAGT. DNA for the CDR3: TGTGCCAACGGAGGAGGGTGGTCGGACACTGAAGCTTTCTTT. Protein product: CANGGGWSDTEAFF.

The V and J genes are TRBV21-1 and TRBJ2-3; whether TRBD1, the table's D call, matches the DNA was not checked. TRBV21-1 is described as a pseudogene. The CDR3 is 20 residues long. CDR3 sequence reads: CASSKGVVYRDHADTDTQYF. CDR3 in DNA: TGTGCCAGCAGCAAAGGGGTAGTCTACAGGGACCACGCAGACACAGATACGCAGTATTTT.

The chain carries TRBV11-3 and TRBJ2-2; D possibly corresponds to TRBD2 (7 bases). The CDR3 length is 16 residues. The germline V gene encodes CDR1 SGHNT and CDR2 YENEEA. The V end was cut by 0 bases, the J end by 6 bases, with 14 bases between. Here the CDR3 DNA reads TGTGCCAGCAGCTTAGATCACAGGGAGGGGGCCGGGGAGCTGTTTTTT. Its protein is CASSLDHREGAGELFF.

The rearrangement uses TRBV5-1 and TRBJ1-1; 7 positions agree with TRBD1. Germline V lookup: CDR1 SGHRS, CDR2 YFSETQ. V trimming: 2 bases; J trimming: 2 bases; junction bases outside the gene matches: 3. The CDR3 covers 14 residues. CDR3 sequence: CASSLDRDNTEAFF. The CDR3 DNA sequence: TGCGCCAGCAGCTTAGACAGGGATAACACTGAAGCTTTCTTT.

J is TRBJ2-3 and V is TRBV6-5; 9 nucleotides match TRBD2. The germline V gene encodes CDR1 MNHEY and CDR2 SVGAGI. The CDR3 is 16 amino acids. The V and J ends lost 0 bases and 2 bases, in that order; junction bases with no gene match: 3. DNA for the CDR3: TGTGCCAGCAGTTACTCGTCTAGCGGGACCACAGATACGCAGTATTTT. Translating it yields CASSYSSSGTTDTQYF.

V gene TRBV25-1 combines with J gene TRBJ2-7; no firm D call. V lost 2 bases and J 0 bases, leaving 8 bases between the germline ends. Germline V CDR1 and CDR2: MGHDK, SYGVNS. The CDR3 is made up of 14 amino acids. CDR3 amino acids: CASSEDHSSYEQYF. CDR3 DNA sequence: TGTGCCAGCAGTGAAGACCACAGCTCCTACGAGCAGTACTTC.

The chain recombines TRBV19 with TRBJ2-5, with D perhaps matching TRBD2 (6 bases). This CDR3 region has 16 residues. Deletions cut 3 bases from V and 5 bases from J, with 19 bases between. The germline V gene has CDR1 LNHDA and CDR2 SQIVND (reference sequence). In DNA, the CDR3 is TGTGCCAGTAGTATCATATCGGGAGCTCAAGGGGAGACCCAGTACTTC. Its translation is CASSIISGAQGETQYF.

This chain joins TRBV6-1 and TRBJ2-7; D is unresolved. Germline CDR1 reads MNHNS; CDR2 reads SASEGT. The CDR3 is made up of 12 amino acids. The V end was cut by 6 bases, the J end by 3 bases, with 9 bases between. CDR3 amino acids: CASSFSSYEQYF. For the CDR3, the DNA is TGTGCCAGCAGCTTTTCCAGCTACGAGCAGTACTTC.

The chain employs TRBV5-1 and TRBJ2-7; possibly TRBD1 for D (6 bases). The V gene's germline CDR1 is SGHRS and CDR2 YFSETQ. V was pared by 3 bases and J by 3 bases, with 10 bases between. The CDR3 runs 13 residues. This CDR3 reads CASSSGQNYEQYF. The CDR3 region has the DNA TGCGCCAGCAGCTCGGGACAAAACTACGAGCAGTACTTC.

V usage is TRBV28 and J usage is TRBJ2-7; TRBD1 might be the D (5 bases). The V gene's germline CDR1 is MDHEN and CDR2 SYDVKM. V was clipped by 10 bases and J by 5 bases, with 18 bases between them. The CDR3 is made up of 13 amino acids. Here the CDR3 reads CATQDTSFNEQYF. CDR3 in DNA: TGTGCCACCCAGGACACGAGTTTCAACGAGCAGTACTTC.

The V and J genes are TRBV7-9 and TRBJ2-3; D is undetermined. CDR1 is SEHNR and CDR2 is FQNEAQ in the germline V gene (reference sequence). This CDR3 spans 14 amino acids. The V end lost 1 base, the J end lost 4 bases, and 9 bases lay between the germline ends. The DNA for the CDR3 is TGTGCCAGCAGCTTAGGTTCTCAGGCAGATACGCAGTATTTT. As protein: CASSLGSQADTQYF.

V is TRBV30 and J is TRBJ2-1; 8 bases align to TRBD1. Germline assignment: CDR1 GTSNPN and CDR2 SVGIG (reference sequence). With V trimmed by 2 bases and J by 5 bases, 5 bases remained unmatched. The CDR3 loop spans 14 amino acids. The CDR3 coding sequence is TGTGCCTGGAGTCCGGGACAGGAAAACAATGAGCAGTTCTTC. Translation gives CAWSPGQENNEQFF.

This rearrangement joins TRBV4-2 to TRBJ2-5, with 9 bases lining up with TRBD2. Trimming removed 0 bases from V and 0 bases from J; junction bases left unmatched: 5. Germline values: CDR1 LGHNA, CDR2 YNFKEQ. The CDR3 has 17 amino acids. CDR3 loop: CASSQDATSGYQETQYF. CDR3 coding DNA: TGTGCCAGCAGCCAAGACGCTACTAGCGGGTACCAAGAGACCCAGTACTTC.

The chain carries TRBV30 and TRBJ2-1; no definite D call. CDR1 is GTSNPN and CDR2 is SVGIG in the germline V gene (reference sequence). This CDR3 is built from 11 residues. With 3 bases removed from V and 4 bases from J, the gap between germline ends came to 4 bases. The DNA of the CDR3 is TGTGCCTGGAGACTTTACAATGAGCAGTTCTTC. Its protein is CAWRLYNEQFF.

This chain links TRBV7-6 with TRBJ1-1, with a weak D call TRBD1 (5 bases). CDR1 and CDR2 (germline): SGHVS, FNYEAQ. The CDR3 totals 15 residues. V gave up 1 base and J gave up 4 bases, with 13 bases separating them. This CDR3 is CASSLGRVSSTEAFF. CDR3 nucleotide sequence: TGTGCCAGCAGCTTAGGCAGGGTATCGAGCACTGAAGCTTTCTTT.

This clone has just one count. The chain combines TRBV5-1 with TRBJ2-1; D uncertain. CDR3 size: 11 residues. V shed 6 bases and J shed 10 bases, with 11 bases lying between them. Germline V gene lookup returns CDR1 SGHRS and CDR2 YFSETQ. Written as DNA, the CDR3 is TGCGCCAGCATCGCGAGCAACGAGCAGTTCTTC. Encoded protein: CASIASNEQFF.

The genes are TRBV28 and TRBJ2-3; 9 positions agree with TRBD2. Losses at the gene ends were 4 bases for V and 4 bases for J; bases not matched to a gene: 6. CDR3 length: 15 amino acids. The V gene's germline CDR1 is MDHEN and CDR2 SYDVKM. The CDR3 coding sequence is TGTGCCAGCAGTTCTAGCGGGATCGCTCCAGATACGCAGTATTTT. Its protein is CASSSSGIAPDTQYF.

The gene calls are TRBV27 and TRBJ2-1; D perhaps matches TRBD2 (5 bases). Germline V CDR1 and CDR2: MNHEY, SMNVEV (reference sequence). The CDR3 extends over 15 amino acids. V lost 3 bases and J 10 bases, leaving 19 bases between the germline ends. The CDR3 DNA is TGTGCCAGCAGTTTCTTAGCGTATCTTCGGGTGGAGCAGTTCTTC. It is translated as CASSFLAYLRVEQFF.

The CDR3: CAWSQNTGTEAFF. The CDR3 DNA reads TGTGCCTGGAGCCAAAACACGGGGACTGAAGCTTTCTTT. This chain links TRBV30 with TRBJ1-1; no firm D call. CDR1 GTSNPN and CDR2 SVGIG come from the germline V gene (reference sequence). The ends were cut back, 3 bases at V and 5 bases at J, with 13 bases in the middle. The CDR3 length is 13 residues.

The chain combines TRBV5-1 with TRBJ2-1; 9 nucleotides line up with TRBD2. V lost 4 bases, J lost 9 bases, and 8 bases stayed unmatched. Germline values: CDR1 SGHRS, CDR2 YFSETQ. The CDR3 loop spans 14 amino acids. The CDR3, as DNA: TGCGCCAGCAGCGCTCCGGGACTAGCTACTGAGCAGTTCTTC. This codes for CASSAPGLATEQFF. Full variable domain (missing parts from reference TRBV5-1 and TRBJ2-1): KAGVTQTPRYLIKTRGQQVTLSCSPISGHRSVSWYQQTPGQGLQFLFEYFSETQRNKGNFPGRFSGRQFSNSRSEMNVSTLELGDSALYLCASSAPGLATEQFFGPGTRLTVL.

This chain connects TRBV7-3 to TRBJ2-3, with D tentatively TRBD2 (6 bases). This CDR3 has 15 amino acids. Germline CDR1 and CDR2: SGHTA and FQGTGA. V was trimmed by 5 bases and J by 5 bases, leaving 17 bases between them. This CDR3 reads CASSTHPGLLDTQYF. For the CDR3, the DNA is TGTGCCAGCAGCACCCATCCGGGACTTCTAGATACGCAGTATTTT.

The chain has TRBV29-1 and TRBJ2-1, with 16 bases fitting TRBD2. This CDR3 has 17 amino acids. Germline lookup yields CDR1 SQVTM and CDR2 ANQGSEA. V gave up 4 bases and J gave up 15 bases; unmatched junction bases: 18. CDR3 in DNA: TGCAGCGTTGCATGGGGGGGACTAGCGGGAGGGCCATTAAACTCGTTCTTC. This gives the protein CSVAWGGLAGGPLNSFF.

The chain joins TRBV6-5 to TRBJ1-1, with TRBD1 matching over 7 bases. This CDR3 is built from 16 residues. Per germline, CDR1 MNHEY and CDR2 SVGAGI. With 2 bases clipped from V and 7 bases from J, the junction kept 13 bases outside the gene matches. The CDR3: CASSYDGNYRDSEAFF. The DNA for the CDR3 is TGTGCCAGCAGTTACGATGGAAATTACCGGGACAGTGAAGCTTTCTTT.

The V and J genes are TRBV5-8 and TRBJ1-2, with D possibly matching TRBD1 (5 bases). Looked up from germline, CDR1 is SGHTS and CDR2 is YDEGEE. Trimming pared 0 bases from V and 2 bases from J, leaving 5 bases between. The CDR3 is 13 residues long. The CDR3 sequence is CASSLGQNYGYTF. CDR3 nucleotides: TGTGCCAGCAGCTTGGGACAGAACTATGGCTACACCTTC. Supplemented by reference TRBV5-8 and TRBJ1-2, the full variable domain reads EAGVTQSPTHLIKTRGQQATLRCSPISGHTSVYWYQQALGLGLQFLLWYDEGEERNRGNFPPRFSGRQFPNYSSELNVNALELEDSALYLCASSLGQNYGYTFGSGTRLTVV.